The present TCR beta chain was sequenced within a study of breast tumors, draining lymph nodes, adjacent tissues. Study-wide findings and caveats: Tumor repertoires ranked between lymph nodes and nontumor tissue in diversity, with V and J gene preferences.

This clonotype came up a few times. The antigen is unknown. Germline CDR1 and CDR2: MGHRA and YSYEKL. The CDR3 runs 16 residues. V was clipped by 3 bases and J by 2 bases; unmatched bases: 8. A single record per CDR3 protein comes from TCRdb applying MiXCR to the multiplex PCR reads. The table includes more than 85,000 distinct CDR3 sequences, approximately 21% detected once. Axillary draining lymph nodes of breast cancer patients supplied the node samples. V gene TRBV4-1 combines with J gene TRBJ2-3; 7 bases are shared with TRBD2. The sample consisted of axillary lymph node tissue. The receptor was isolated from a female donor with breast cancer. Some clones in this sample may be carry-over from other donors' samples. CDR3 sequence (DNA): TGCGCCAGCAGCCAGTCTAGCGGTCCGTCCACAGATACGCAGTATTTT. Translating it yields CASSQSSGPSTDTQYF.